The rows below give T cell receptor beta chains drawn from one sample of a study of T cell responses to AZD1222 COVID-19 vaccine. The protocol was immunoSEQ multiplex PCR, while the TCRdb copy is restricted to in-frame clones and leaves out a portion. The sample shows 100,000 to 150,000 clones, about nine tenths of them seen only once. Here the sequenced sample was peripheral blood, taken on day 0 of AZD1222 vaccination. Receptors were obtained from an adult in good health. Both conserved end residues are part of each CDR3.

v_call	j_call	cdr3_length	cdr3_aa
TRBV3-1/TRBV3-2	TRBJ2-1	15	CASSHLAGGVDEQFF
TRBV7-2	TRBJ1-2	13	CASSFEGHGGYTF
TRBV5-4	TRBJ2-5	13	CASSLGGQETQYF
TRBV7-9	TRBJ1-5	13	CASSSNREQPQHF
TRBV7-6	TRBJ1-2	16	CASSSSLGQGEGGYTF
TRBV4-1	TRBJ1-1	15	CASSQDHRKNTEAFF
TRBV10-1	TRBJ2-3	11	CASSEMDTQYF
TRBV27	TRBJ1-6	14	CASSFEPLDSPLHF
TRBV27	TRBJ2-7	18	CASSLSPLLTSGVREQYF
TRBV19	TRBJ1-1	14	CATRTGRDGTEAFF
TRBV5-4	TRBJ1-6	15	CASSLGGTGDSPLHF
TRBV18	TRBJ1-2	14	CASSQAILNYGYTF
TRBV7-9	TRBJ2-1	13	CASSLQNRNEQFF
TRBV7-9	TRBJ1-6	14	CASSFLSGSSPLHF
TRBV3-1/TRBV3-2	TRBJ1-2	14	CASSQGAASYGYTF
TRBV5-1	TRBJ1-4	15	CASSLREPTNEKLFF
TRBV13	TRBJ1-5	16	CASSSQGEGSNQPQHF
TRBV5-4	TRBJ1-2	13	CASSLGGLGGYTF
TRBV30	TRBJ1-1	11	CAWRGYTEAFF
TRBV6-6	TRBJ1-2	15	CASSYVRGHDYGYTF
TRBV12-5	TRBJ2-3	20	CASGLVSGGLIGKYADTQYF
TRBV10-3	TRBJ1-1	15	CAISPGRETGVEAFF
TRBV10-2	TRBJ1-6	15	CASSESVGGNSPLHF
TRBV19	TRBJ1-3	14	CASSIQLAGNTIYF
TRBV7-6	TRBJ1-1	15	CASSPEDSSSTEAFF